Listed below are T cell receptor beta chains from one sample, sequenced in a study of CD8 T cells in ankylosing spondylitis. Using its own MiXCR run on the 5' RACE reads, TCRdb lists one record per CDR3 protein. The repertoire consists of roughly 350,000 distinct CDR3 sequences, with roughly 8% occurring once and the leading ten covering more than 12%. Sequences were obtained from blood, either unsorted or a sorted T cell fraction (not recorded which). The origin of the receptors is a male donor with ankylosing spondylitis. Both conserved end residues are part of each CDR3. The D gene is left open where the match is weak. Where a row states a size, it is once, few, many or the class of an expanded clone; other rows omit it.

cdr3_nt,cdr3_aa,v_call,cdr3_length,clone_size,j_call,d_call
TGTGCCAGTAGTATGGCGGGGCGGGATATTGGCGAGCAGTACTTC,CASSMAGRDIGEQYF,TRBV19,15,NA,TRBJ2-7,NA
TGCAGCGTTGAAGACCCTCAGACAGAAACCTACGAGCAGTACTTC,CSVEDPQTETYEQYF,TRBV29-1,15,many,TRBJ2-7,NA
TGTGCCAGCAAGGGGACAGGGGGCCTCCCCCTCACAGATACGCAGTATTTT,CASKGTGGLPLTDTQYF,TRBV28,17,many,TRBJ2-3,TRBD1
TGTGCCAGCAGTTTATGGGGCCTAGCTCGATCTGGGGCCAACGTCCTGACTTTC,CASSLWGLARSGANVLTF,TRBV12-3/TRBV12-4,18,few,TRBJ2-6,NA
TGTGCCCACAAGAGGAGGACACGGGGAACTGAAGCTTTCTTT,CAHKRRTRGTEAFF,TRBV28,14,few,TRBJ1-1,NA
TGCGCCAGCAGCAGGGACTTCTACGAGCAGTACTTC,CASSRDFYEQYF,TRBV4-1,12,NA,TRBJ2-7,NA
TGTGCCAGTAGTATAACTCGGGACAGGGGTTCACCCCTCCACTTT,CASSITRDRGSPLHF,TRBV19,15,few,TRBJ1-6,TRBD1
TGTGCCCGGGACAGACCAACTAACTATGGCTACACCTTC,CARDRPTNYGYTF,TRBV30,13,many,TRBJ1-2,TRBD1
TGCGCCAGCAGTCCTAGCGGGATACCAGATACGCAGTATTTT,CASSPSGIPDTQYF,TRBV5-1,14,many,TRBJ2-3,TRBD2
TGTGCCAGTAGCCAACACCGGGACGTGAGCTATGGCTACACCTTC,CASSQHRDVSYGYTF,TRBV19,15,few,TRBJ1-2,NA
TGCGCCAGCGAATGGGGGGGTTATACGCAGTATTTT,CASEWGGYTQYF,TRBV5-1,12,few,TRBJ2-3,TRBD2
TGTGCCAGCAGTCCCACCCGAGAGAACACTGAAGCTTTCTTT,CASSPTRENTEAFF,TRBV6-2/TRBV6-3,14,NA,TRBJ1-1,NA
TGCAGTGCTAGAGGCGGGAGGGCCGTCGATGAGCAGTTCTTC,CSARGGRAVDEQFF,TRBV20-1,14,few,TRBJ2-1,TRBD2
TGTGCCAGCAGTCCCGGACTAGCGGTCAGCTACAATGAGCAGTTCTTC,CASSPGLAVSYNEQFF,TRBV12-3/TRBV12-4,16,many,TRBJ2-1,TRBD2
TGCAGTGCTAGCCCAGGACTTTCAAGATCGGATACGCAGTATTTT,CSASPGLSRSDTQYF,TRBV20-1,15,NA,TRBJ2-3,NA
TGCGCCAGCAGCTTGGGCGCTAGCGGGAGCTCCTACAATGAGCAGTTCTTC,CASSLGASGSSYNEQFF,TRBV5-1,17,many,TRBJ2-1,TRBD2
TGTGCCAGCAGTGGCTCCCTACGGGACAGGATTACTACGGGCAATCAGCCCCAGCATTTT,CASSGSLRDRITTGNQPQHF,TRBV12-3/TRBV12-4,20,many,TRBJ1-5,TRBD1
TGCAGTGCTAGACAGCTAGCGAGCGAGCAGTTCTTC,CSARQLASEQFF,TRBV20-1,12,NA,TRBJ2-1,NA
TGTGCCATCAGTGAGAGGGGAGCGGGAGGATACCACGAGCAGTACTTC,CAISERGAGGYHEQYF,TRBV10-3,16,many,TRBJ2-7,TRBD2
TGTGCCAGCACCTGGGGGGTCGGCGGAATAGCGAACACCGGGGAGCTGTTTTTT,CASTWGVGGIANTGELFF,TRBV3-1,18,many,TRBJ2-2,NA
TGCAGCGTTGAAGACAATGGGGAGACCCAGTACTTC,CSVEDNGETQYF,TRBV29-1,12,many,TRBJ2-5,NA
TGTGCCACCAGGATCGGGGGCGAGGGCACTGAAGCTTTCTTT,CATRIGGEGTEAFF,TRBV10-3,14,NA,TRBJ1-1,NA
TGTGCCTGGAGTGTGGGGGTGAGCACAGATACGCAGTATTTT,CAWSVGVSTDTQYF,TRBV30,14,few,TRBJ2-3,NA
TGTGCCAGCAGTTTGGGCAGGGGGCTATACAATGAGCAGTTCTTC,CASSLGRGLYNEQFF,TRBV12-3/TRBV12-4,15,many,TRBJ2-1,TRBD1
TGTGCCAGCAGTTACGTGACTAGCGGGAGCTACGAGCAGTACTTC,CASSYVTSGSYEQYF,TRBV6-5,15,NA,TRBJ2-7,TRBD2
TGCAGTGCTAGAGATAGACGTCGGGTTAGAACCGGGGAGCTGTTTTTT,CSARDRRRVRTGELFF,TRBV20-1,16,many,TRBJ2-2,NA
TGTGCCTGGAGTGACCTTGACACCAGAGACGATCAGCCCCAGCATTTT,CAWSDLDTRDDQPQHF,TRBV30,16,NA,TRBJ1-5,NA
TGCAGCGTTCCCAGCGGCGGGGAGACCCAGTACTTC,CSVPSGGETQYF,TRBV29-1,12,few,TRBJ2-5,NA
TGTGCCAGCAGCCCCGGGACTAGTAACACCGGGGAGCTGTTTTTT,CASSPGTSNTGELFF,TRBV3-1,15,many,TRBJ2-2,TRBD2
TGTGCCAGCAGCCACAGGGGTTGGGACACTGAAGCTTTCTTT,CASSHRGWDTEAFF,TRBV12-3/TRBV12-4,14,NA,TRBJ1-1,TRBD1
TGCGCCAGCAGCCAGAGGGACAGGGAGGATGAAAAACTGTTTTTT,CASSQRDREDEKLFF,TRBV4-1,15,few,TRBJ1-4,TRBD1
TGTGCCAGCAGCCAAGCCCGGGGACTATGGACCTACGAGCAGTACTTC,CASSQARGLWTYEQYF,TRBV3-1,16,NA,TRBJ2-7,TRBD2
TGTGCCAGCGTTAGCGGCGGAGAGACCCAGTACTTC,CASVSGGETQYF,TRBV2,12,NA,TRBJ2-5,NA
TGTGCCAGCAGCCCGGCGGGACGGATTCCATCCTACGAGCAGTACTTC,CASSPAGRIPSYEQYF,TRBV9,16,few,TRBJ2-7,NA
TGTGCCAGCAGTGTCGACAGGGGTTTAGACGAGCAGTACTTC,CASSVDRGLDEQYF,TRBV2,14,NA,TRBJ2-7,TRBD1
TGTGCCAGCAGTTTTCGTAACTACAATGAGCAGTTCTTC,CASSFRNYNEQFF,TRBV12-3/TRBV12-4,13,many,TRBJ2-1,NA
TGTGCCAGCAGCTTGGGGGACCATAATGAAAAACTGTTTTTT,CASSLGDHNEKLFF,TRBV11-2,14,NA,TRBJ1-4,NA
TGCAGCGTTGATGGGCCCTGGTTAGGGCAGTTCTTC,CSVDGPWLGQFF,TRBV29-1,12,NA,TRBJ2-1,NA
TGCAGCGTTGATAGCGGGTTAGATGGCTACACCTTC,CSVDSGLDGYTF,TRBV29-1,12,many,TRBJ1-2,NA
TGTGCCAGCAGCGTAGATAACAGTAGGGATCAGCCCCAGCATTTT,CASSVDNSRDQPQHF,TRBV9,15,NA,TRBJ1-5,NA
TGTGCCAGCAGCTTATTCGGGACAGGGCGGACTGAAGCTTTCTTT,CASSLFGTGRTEAFF,TRBV7-9,15,NA,TRBJ1-1,TRBD1
TGCAGCGGTGCCGGGACGGTGCAAGAGACCCAGTACTTC,CSGAGTVQETQYF,TRBV29-1,13,many,TRBJ2-5,NA
TGCGCCAGCAGCCTACCGGGACAGAACACCGGGGAGCTGTTTTTT,CASSLPGQNTGELFF,TRBV4-1,15,few,TRBJ2-2,NA
TGCAGTGCTACCCCCTTGCCGTACCCTGGGGCCAACGTCCTGACTTTC,CSATPLPYPGANVLTF,TRBV20-1,16,NA,TRBJ2-6,NA
TGTGCCAGCAGCTCCTACGAGAAACCCTACGAGCAGTACTTC,CASSSYEKPYEQYF,TRBV7-9,14,NA,TRBJ2-7,NA
TGTGCCATCTATGGTCGACAGCAAGAGACCCAGTACTTC,CAIYGRQQETQYF,TRBV6-1,13,NA,TRBJ2-5,NA
TGTGCCAGCAGCTCCCCTGGTCGGACAGGGGACACTGAAGCTTTCTTT,CASSSPGRTGDTEAFF,TRBV5-6,16,NA,TRBJ1-1,TRBD1
TGCAGTGCCACACGAGCGGGAGGGTTTCCAGATACGCAGTATTTT,CSATRAGGFPDTQYF,TRBV20-1,15,many,TRBJ2-3,TRBD2